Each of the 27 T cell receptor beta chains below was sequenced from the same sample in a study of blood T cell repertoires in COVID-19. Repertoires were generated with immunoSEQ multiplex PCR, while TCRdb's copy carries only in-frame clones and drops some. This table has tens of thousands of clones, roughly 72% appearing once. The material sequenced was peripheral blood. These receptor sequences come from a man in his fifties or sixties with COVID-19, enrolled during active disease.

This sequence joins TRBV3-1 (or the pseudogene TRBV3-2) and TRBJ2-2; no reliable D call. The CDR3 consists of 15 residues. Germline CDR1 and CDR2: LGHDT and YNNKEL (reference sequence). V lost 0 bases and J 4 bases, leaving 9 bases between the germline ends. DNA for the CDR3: TGTGCCAGCAGCCAAGATCTTTGGCTCACCGGGGAGCTGTTTTTT. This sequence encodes CASSQDLWLTGELFF.

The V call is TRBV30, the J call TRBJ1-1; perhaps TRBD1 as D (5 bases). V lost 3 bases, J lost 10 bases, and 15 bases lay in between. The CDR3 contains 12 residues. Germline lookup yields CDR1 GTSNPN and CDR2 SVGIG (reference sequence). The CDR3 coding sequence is TGTGCCTGGAGAGGCCAGGGCGGGGTAGCTTTCTTT. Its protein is CAWRGQGGVAFF.

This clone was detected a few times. CDR3 loop: CASGPGGTVAETQYF. In DNA, the CDR3 is TGTGCCAGCGGACCGGGAGGGACAGTGGCGGAGACCCAGTACTTC. The chain links TRBV11-2 to TRBJ2-5, with a possible D match to TRBD2 (8 bases). V lost 8 bases and J 5 bases, leaving 21 bases between the germline ends. This CDR3 region has 15 residues. CDR1 and CDR2 (germline): SGHAT, FQNNGV.

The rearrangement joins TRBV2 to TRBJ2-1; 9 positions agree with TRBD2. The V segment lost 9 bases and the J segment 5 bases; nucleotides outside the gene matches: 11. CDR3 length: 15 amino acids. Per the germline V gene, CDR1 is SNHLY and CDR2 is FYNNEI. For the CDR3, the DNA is TGTGCCAGAGGGAAAACTAGCGGGTTGGACAATGAGCAGTTCTTC. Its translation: CARGKTSGLDNEQFF.

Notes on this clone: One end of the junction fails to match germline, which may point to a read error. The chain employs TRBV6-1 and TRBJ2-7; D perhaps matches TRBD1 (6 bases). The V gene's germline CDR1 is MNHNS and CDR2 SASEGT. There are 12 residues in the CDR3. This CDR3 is CASSDPFRGSHF. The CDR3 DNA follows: TGTGCCAGCAGTGACCCATTCAGGGGTTCCCACTTC.

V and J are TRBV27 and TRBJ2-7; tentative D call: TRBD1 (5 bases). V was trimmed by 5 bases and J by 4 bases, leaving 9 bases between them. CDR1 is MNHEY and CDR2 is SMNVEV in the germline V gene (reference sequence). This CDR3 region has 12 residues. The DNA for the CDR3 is TGTGCCAGCAGTGCCCAGGGTTACGAGCAGTACTTC. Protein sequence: CASSAQGYEQYF.

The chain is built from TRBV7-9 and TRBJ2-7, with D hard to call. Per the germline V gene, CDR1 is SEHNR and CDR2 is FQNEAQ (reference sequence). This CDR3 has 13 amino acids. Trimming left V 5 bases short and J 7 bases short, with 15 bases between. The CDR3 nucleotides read TGTGCCAGCAGCCCCGACGGAAGCGCTGAGCAGTACTTC. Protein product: CASSPDGSAEQYF.

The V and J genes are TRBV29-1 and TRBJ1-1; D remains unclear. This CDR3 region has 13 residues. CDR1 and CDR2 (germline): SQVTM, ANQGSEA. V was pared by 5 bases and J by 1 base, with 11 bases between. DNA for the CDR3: TGCAGCGTTACTAGGGAGAGGAACACTGAAGCTTTCTTT. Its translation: CSVTRERNTEAFF.

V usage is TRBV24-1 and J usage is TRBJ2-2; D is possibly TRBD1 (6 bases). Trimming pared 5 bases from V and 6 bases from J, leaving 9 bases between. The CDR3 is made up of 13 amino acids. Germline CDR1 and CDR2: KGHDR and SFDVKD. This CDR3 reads CATSGQGPGELFF. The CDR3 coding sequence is TGTGCCACCAGTGGTCAGGGGCCCGGGGAGCTGTTTTTT.

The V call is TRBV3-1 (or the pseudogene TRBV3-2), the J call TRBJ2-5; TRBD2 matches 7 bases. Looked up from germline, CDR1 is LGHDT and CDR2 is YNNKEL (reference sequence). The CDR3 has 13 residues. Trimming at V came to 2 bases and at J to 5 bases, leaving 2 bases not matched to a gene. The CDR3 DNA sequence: TGTGCCAGCAGCCAAAGGGGAGGGGAGACCCAGTACTTC. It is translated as CASSQRGGETQYF.

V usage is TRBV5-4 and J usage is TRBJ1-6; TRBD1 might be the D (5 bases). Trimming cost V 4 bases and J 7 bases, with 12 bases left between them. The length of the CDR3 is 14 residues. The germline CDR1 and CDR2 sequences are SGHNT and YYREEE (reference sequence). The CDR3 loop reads CASSRRQKNSPLHF. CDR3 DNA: TGTGCCAGCAGCAGAAGACAGAAAAATTCACCCCTCCACTTT.

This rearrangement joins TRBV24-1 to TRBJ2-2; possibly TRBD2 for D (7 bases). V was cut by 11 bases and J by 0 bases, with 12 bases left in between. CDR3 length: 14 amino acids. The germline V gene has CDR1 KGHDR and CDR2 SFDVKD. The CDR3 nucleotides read TGTGCCATCGGGGGGACATCGAACACCGGGGAGCTGTTTTTT. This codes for CAIGGTSNTGELFF.

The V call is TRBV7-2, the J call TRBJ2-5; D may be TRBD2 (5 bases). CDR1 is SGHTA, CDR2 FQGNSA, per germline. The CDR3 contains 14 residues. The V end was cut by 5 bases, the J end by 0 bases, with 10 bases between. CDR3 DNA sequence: TGTGCCAGCAGCCCAGGAGGTCACCAAGAGACCCAGTACTTC. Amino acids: CASSPGGHQETQYF.

The CDR3 loop is CASSQRGGSSYNEQFF. CDR3 coding DNA: TGTGCCAGCAGCCAACGCGGGGGGAGCTCCTACAATGAGCAGTTCTTC. The J gene is TRBJ2-1, the V gene TRBV14, with 8 bases fitting TRBD2. Germline values: CDR1 SGHDN, CDR2 FVKESK. The trim removed 2 bases at V and 0 bases at J, leaving 3 bases unmatched. This CDR3 has 16 amino acids.

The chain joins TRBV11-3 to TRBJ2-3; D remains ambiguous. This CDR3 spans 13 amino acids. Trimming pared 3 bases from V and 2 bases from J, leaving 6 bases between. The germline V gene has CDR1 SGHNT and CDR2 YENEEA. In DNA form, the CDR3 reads TGTGCCAGCAGCTTCCGACTCACAGATACGCAGTATTTT. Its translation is CASSFRLTDTQYF.

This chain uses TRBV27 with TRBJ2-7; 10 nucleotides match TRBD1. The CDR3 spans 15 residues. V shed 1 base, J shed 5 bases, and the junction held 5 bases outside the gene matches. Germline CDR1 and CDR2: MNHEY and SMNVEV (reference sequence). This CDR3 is CASSLWDRGCHEQYF. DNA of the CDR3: TGTGCCAGCAGTTTATGGGACAGGGGATGCCACGAGCAGTACTTC.

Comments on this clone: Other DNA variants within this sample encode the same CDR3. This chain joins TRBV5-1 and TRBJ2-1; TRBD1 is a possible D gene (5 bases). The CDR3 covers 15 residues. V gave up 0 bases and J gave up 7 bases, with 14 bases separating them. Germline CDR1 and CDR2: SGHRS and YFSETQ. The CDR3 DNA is TGCGCCAGCAGCTTGGAACATAGGGGAAAAAATGAGCAGTTCTTC. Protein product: CASSLEHRGKNEQFF.

The CDR3 DNA reads as TGTGCCAGCAGCCCAGGACAGGGGGCGGGAGAAAAACTGTTTTTT. The encoded protein is CASSPGQGAGEKLFF. This chain links TRBV4-2 with TRBJ1-4; TRBD1 aligns across 11 bases. J was trimmed by 8 bases and V by 4 bases; bases with no gene match: 6. Germline V lookup: CDR1 LGHNA, CDR2 YNFKEQ. The CDR3 covers 15 residues.

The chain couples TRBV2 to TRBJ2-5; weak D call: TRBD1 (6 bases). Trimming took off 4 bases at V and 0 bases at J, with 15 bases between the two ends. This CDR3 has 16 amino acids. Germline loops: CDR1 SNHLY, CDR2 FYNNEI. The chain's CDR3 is CASSGGQTNYQETQYF. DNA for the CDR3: TGTGCCAGCAGTGGAGGACAGACTAATTACCAAGAGACCCAGTACTTC.

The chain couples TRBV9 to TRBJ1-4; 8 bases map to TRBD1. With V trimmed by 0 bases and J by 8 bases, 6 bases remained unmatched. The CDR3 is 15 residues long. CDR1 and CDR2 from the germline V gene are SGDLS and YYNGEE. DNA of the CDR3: TGTGCCAGCAGCGTAGCCCAGGGGGCGGGAGAAAAACTGTTTTTT. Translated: CASSVAQGAGEKLFF.

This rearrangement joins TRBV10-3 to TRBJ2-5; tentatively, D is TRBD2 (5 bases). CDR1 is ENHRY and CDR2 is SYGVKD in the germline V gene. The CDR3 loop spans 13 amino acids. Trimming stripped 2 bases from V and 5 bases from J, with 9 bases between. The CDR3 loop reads CAISERAGETQYF. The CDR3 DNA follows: TGTGCCATCAGTGAGAGGGCGGGCGAGACCCAGTACTTC.

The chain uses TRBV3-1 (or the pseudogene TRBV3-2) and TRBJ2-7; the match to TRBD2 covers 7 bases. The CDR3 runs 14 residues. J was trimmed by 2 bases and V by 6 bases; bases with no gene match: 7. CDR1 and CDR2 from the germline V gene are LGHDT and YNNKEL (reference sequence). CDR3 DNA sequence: TGTGCCAGCAGGAATCGGGGGGAGGCCTACGAGCAGTACTTC. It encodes CASRNRGEAYEQYF.

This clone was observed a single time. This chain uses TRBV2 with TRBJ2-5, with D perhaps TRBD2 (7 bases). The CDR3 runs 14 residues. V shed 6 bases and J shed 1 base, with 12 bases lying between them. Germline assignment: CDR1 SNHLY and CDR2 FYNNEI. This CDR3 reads CASSPRGGQETQYF. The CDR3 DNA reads TGTGCCAGCAGCCCAAGGGGGGGCCAAGAGACCCAGTACTTC.

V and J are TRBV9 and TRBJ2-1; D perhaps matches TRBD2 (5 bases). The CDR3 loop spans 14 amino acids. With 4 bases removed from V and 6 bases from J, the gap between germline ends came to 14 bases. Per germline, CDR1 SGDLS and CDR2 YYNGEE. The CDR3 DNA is TGTGCCAGCAGCCAGACTACGAGAGGCAATGAGCAGTTCTTC. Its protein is CASSQTTRGNEQFF.

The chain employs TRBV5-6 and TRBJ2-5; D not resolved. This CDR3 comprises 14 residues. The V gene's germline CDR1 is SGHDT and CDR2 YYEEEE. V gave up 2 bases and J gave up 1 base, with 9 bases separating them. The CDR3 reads CASSFDTAQETQYF. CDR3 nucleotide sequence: TGTGCCAGCAGCTTTGACACGGCCCAAGAGACCCAGTACTTC.

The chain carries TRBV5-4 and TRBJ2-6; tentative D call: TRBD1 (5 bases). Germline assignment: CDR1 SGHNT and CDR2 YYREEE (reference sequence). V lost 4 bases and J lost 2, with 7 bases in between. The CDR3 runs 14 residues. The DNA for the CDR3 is TGTGCCAGCAGCGCAGGGCCTGGGGCCAACGTCCTGACTTTC. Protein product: CASSAGPGANVLTF.

The CDR3 DNA is TGTGCCAGCAAGACTCGGGAAGATACGCAGTATTTT. It yields the protein CASKTREDTQYF. This chain links TRBV5-6 with TRBJ2-3, with D perhaps TRBD2 (5 bases). CDR1 and CDR2 (germline): SGHDT, YYEEEE. The CDR3 covers 12 residues. Trimming took 6 bases from V and 5 from J, leaving 10 bases between them.